This T cell receptor (beta chain) was found in a study of cytomegalovirus exposure and HLA in healthy donors. The CDR3 extends over 16 amino acids. V shed 3 bases, J shed 3 bases, and the junction held 5 bases outside the gene matches. The germline gives CDR1 SGHNT, CDR2 YYREEE (reference sequence). The PCR had 60 Vbeta and 13 Jbeta primers. The assay was immunoSEQ multiplex PCR, and TCRdb's table has in-frame clones only and misses some. The table records 150,000 to 200,000 clones, roughly 65% of them present only once. The sequenced material came from PBMCs. The receptor was isolated from a man aged 18 to 35 in good health and CMV-seropositive. The chain links TRBV5-4 to TRBJ2-5, with 13 bases identical to TRBD2. CDR3 sequence: CASSSRTSGSKETQYF. As DNA, the CDR3 is TGTGCCAGCAGCTCCAGGACTAGCGGGAGTAAAGAGACCCAGTACTTC.